A single sample is the source of the 23 T cell receptor beta chains below, sequenced in a study of T cell clonotyping in hematopoietic cell transplantation. Using immunoSEQ multiplex PCR, the repertoire was profiled, and TCRdb retains in-frame clones only, with some absent. The repertoire holds roughly 16,000 clones, with approximately 85% as singletons. The sequenced material came from peripheral blood mononuclear cells. The receptor set was obtained from a woman between 40 and 55 years old in good health. Some clones in this sample may be carry-over from other donors' samples.

The chain recombines TRBV5-8 with TRBJ2-3; D possibly uses TRBD1 or TRBD2 (5 bases each). Per germline, CDR1 SGHTS and CDR2 YDEGEE. This CDR3 has 15 amino acids. Trimming took 1 base from V and 2 from J, leaving 11 bases between them. The CDR3, as DNA: TGTGCCAGCAGCTTGATGGGACGTTACACAGATACGCAGTATTTT. It encodes CASSLMGRYTDTQYF.

The sample holds one count of this clone. This rearrangement joins TRBV19 to TRBJ1-3; D is undetermined. V was shortened by 6 bases and J by 0 bases, with 9 bases between the two germline ends. The CDR3 sequence is 14 residues long. The germline V gene has CDR1 LNHDA and CDR2 SQIVND (reference sequence). CDR3 residues: CASRSLDSGNTIYF. Here the CDR3 DNA reads TGTGCCAGTAGGAGCCTAGACTCTGGAAACACCATATATTTT.

The CDR3 region has the DNA TGTGCCAGCAGCGCAACAGGGGCTGGAAACACCATATATTTT. This gives the protein CASSATGAGNTIYF. The rearrangement joins TRBV7-9 to TRBJ1-3; 7 bases map to TRBD1. Trimming cost V 5 bases and J 2 bases; bases outside gene matches: 3. The CDR3 extends over 14 amino acids. Looked up from germline, CDR1 is SEHNR and CDR2 is FQNEAQ (reference sequence).

V usage is TRBV19 and J usage is TRBJ2-6; D unclear. CDR1 is LNHDA, CDR2 SQIVND, per germline (reference sequence). The CDR3 covers 13 residues. V lost 6 bases to trimming and J lost 3 bases, with 6 bases between them. The CDR3, as DNA: TGTGCCAGTAGGGTGTATGGGGCCAACGTCCTGACTTTC. Translated: CASRVYGANVLTF.

V is TRBV2 and J is TRBJ2-1; maybe TRBD2 (7 bases). The germline V and J ends were trimmed by 8 bases and 6 bases, with 17 bases remaining between them. The germline V gene encodes CDR1 SNHLY and CDR2 FYNNEI. The CDR3 length is 14 residues. This CDR3 reads CASLSRGGGNEQFF. CDR3 nucleotide sequence: TGTGCCAGCCTAAGCCGAGGGGGGGGCAATGAGCAGTTCTTC.

CDR3 region: CASSQDRTSGSYEQYF. CDR3 coding DNA: TGCGCCAGCAGCCAAGACCGGACTAGCGGGAGCTACGAGCAGTACTTC. This chain uses TRBV4-3 with TRBJ2-7; 13 bases are shared with TRBD2. The CDR3 runs to 16 residues. Germline V CDR1 and CDR2: LGHNA, YSLEER. The ends lost 0 bases at V and 3 bases at J; junction bases unmatched: 2.

This sequence joins TRBV14 and TRBJ2-7, with a possible D match to TRBD2 (6 bases). CDR1 is SGHDN and CDR2 is FVKESK in the germline V gene. V was shortened by 2 bases and J by 2 bases, with 13 bases between the two germline ends. This CDR3 spans 15 amino acids. The CDR3 DNA is TGTGCCAGCAGCCAATTAGGGTCGGGAGCCTACGAGCAGTACTTC. This translates into CASSQLGSGAYEQYF.

The count of this clone is one. This chain uses TRBV11-3 with TRBJ2-7; D is ambiguous. The CDR3 is 15 residues long. V was pared by 4 bases and J by 1 base, with 14 bases between. Germline CDR1 reads SGHNT; CDR2 reads YENEEA. This CDR3 is CASSYNSPTSYEQYF. The CDR3 nucleotides read TGTGCCAGCAGCTACAATAGCCCCACTTCCTACGAGCAGTACTTC. Full variable domain (outside the CDR3, taken from reference TRBV11-3 and TRBJ2-7): EAGVVQSPRYKIIEKKQPVAFWCNPISGHNTLYWYLQNLGQGPELLIRYENEEAVDDSQLPKDRFSAERLKGVDSTLKIQPAELGDSAVYLCASSYNSPTSYEQYFGPGTRLTVT.

The chain combines TRBV20-1 with TRBJ1-4; D is possibly TRBD1 (5 bases). CDR3 length equals 11 residues. The germline V gene has CDR1 DFQATT and CDR2 SNEGSKA (reference sequence). Trimming took off 5 bases at V and 7 bases at J, with 8 bases between the two ends. CDR3 region: CSAPTGEKLFF. The CDR3 nucleotides are TGCAGTGCTCCAACAGGTGAAAAACTGTTTTTT.

The chain joins TRBV18 to TRBJ2-4; 9 bases agree with TRBD1. CDR1 is KGHSH and CDR2 is LQKENI in the germline V gene. This CDR3 contains 15 residues. The V segment lost 4 bases and the J segment 8 bases; nucleotides outside the gene matches: 9. CDR3 in DNA: TGTGCCAGCTCACTAGGGGACAGGGCGAGTGACATTCAGTACTTC. Residues: CASSLGDRASDIQYF.

Only a few counts were recorded for this clone. The chain carries TRBV2 and TRBJ1-5, with 8 bases aligning to TRBD1. This CDR3 is 14 amino acids long. Germline trimming cut 5 bases from V and 3 bases from J; bases unmatched to any gene: 3. Germline CDR1 is SNHLY and CDR2 is FYNNEI. The CDR3 DNA is TGTGCCAGCAGTACAGGGGGTAACAATCAGCCCCAGCATTTT. It is translated as CASSTGGNNQPQHF. The variable domain in full, completed from reference TRBV2 and TRBJ1-5, reads EPEVTQTPSHQVTQMGQEVILRCVPISNHLYFYWYRQILGQKVEFLVSFYNNEISEKSEIFDDQFSVERPDGSNFTLKIRSTKLEDSAMYFCASSTGGNNQPQHFGDGTRLSIL.

V is TRBV6-6 and J is TRBJ1-5; 7 nucleotides align to TRBD1. The CDR3 is made up of 15 amino acids. Trimming cost V 0 bases and J 5 bases; bases outside gene matches: 4. The germline V gene has CDR1 MNHNY and CDR2 SVGAGI (reference sequence). CDR3 coding DNA: TGTGCCAGCAGTTACTCAGGGGGCCAGGATCAGCCCCAGCATTTT. It translates to CASSYSGGQDQPQHF.

The V call is TRBV19, the J call TRBJ2-7, with D possibly being TRBD1 (6 bases). The V gene's germline CDR1 is LNHDA and CDR2 SQIVND (reference sequence). V gave up 5 bases and J gave up 3 bases, with 14 bases separating them. This CDR3 comprises 14 residues. Written as DNA, the CDR3 is TGTGCCAGTAGTGCCGGGACAACTTTCTACGAGCAGTACTTC. This sequence encodes CASSAGTTFYEQYF.

V and J are TRBV29-1 and TRBJ1-2, with D perhaps matching TRBD1 (5 bases). Germline V CDR1 and CDR2: SQVTM, ANQGSEA. This CDR3 is built from 15 residues. V was clipped by 3 bases and J by 0 bases, with 14 bases between them. In DNA form, the CDR3 reads TGCAGCGTTGAGGGGACGGCCAAAACTAACTATGGCTACACCTTC. Its protein product is CSVEGTAKTNYGYTF. Based on the CDR3 plus reference TRBV29-1 and TRBJ1-2, the full variable domain is SAVISQKPSRDICQRGTSLTIQCQVDSQVTMMFWYRQQPGQSLTLIATANQGSEATYESGFVIDKFPISRPNLTFSTLTVSNMSPEDSSIYLCSVEGTAKTNYGYTFGSGTRLTVV.

The gene calls are TRBV29-1 and TRBJ1-5; D unresolved. V was clipped by 6 bases and J by 2 bases, with 8 bases between them. Per the germline V gene, CDR1 is SQVTM and CDR2 is ANQGSEA. The CDR3 covers 12 residues. CDR3 nucleotide sequence: TGCAGCGTGGCAGAGGGCAATCAGCCCCAGCATTTT. Amino acid sequence: CSVAEGNQPQHF.

The chain employs TRBV2 and TRBJ1-2, with D hard to call. Per germline, CDR1 SNHLY and CDR2 FYNNEI. V dropped 3 bases and J dropped 8 bases, with 13 bases sitting between them. The CDR3 contains 13 residues. The CDR3 loop is CASSDRRALGYTF. The CDR3 DNA follows: TGTGCCAGCAGTGATAGAAGGGCACTCGGCTACACCTTC.

This clone was recorded only once. The DNA is omitted, as the CDR3 cannot be located on it reliably, and the CDR3 follows TCRdb's listing. The chain links TRBV27 to TRBJ2-1; the table assigns TRBD1, which was not confirmed against the DNA. 14 amino acids form the CDR3, both terminal residues included. The germline V gene has CDR1 MNHEY and CDR2 SMNVEV (reference sequence). The chain's CDR3 is CASCSGQGDNEQFF.

This chain joins TRBV6-5 and TRBJ2-1; perhaps TRBD2 as D (5 bases). The CDR3 spans 13 residues. CDR1 MNHEY and CDR2 SVGAGI come from the germline V gene. Trimming cost V 0 bases and J 15 bases, with 15 bases left between them. The CDR3 bases are TGTGCCAGCAGTTACTCCCCCGGGCGGGCATTGTTCTTC. It codes for CASSYSPGRALFF.

This chain links TRBV4-2 with TRBJ2-7, with 11 positions matching TRBD1. There are 15 residues in the CDR3. Germline CDR1 is LGHNA and CDR2 is YNFKEQ. V dropped 5 bases and J dropped 4; count of bases not matched to a gene: 7. CDR3 sequence: CASSNRDRGNYEQYF. As DNA, the CDR3 is TGTGCCAGCAGCAACCGGGACAGGGGGAATTACGAGCAGTACTTC.

The sample holds one count of this clone. This sequence joins TRBV27 and TRBJ1-5; a possible D gene is TRBD1 (5 bases). The CDR3 sequence is 15 residues long. Germline CDR1 reads MNHEY; CDR2 reads SMNVEV (reference sequence). V lost 2 bases and J lost 1, with 9 bases in between. CDR3 sequence reads: CASSLKGLSNQPQHF. DNA of the CDR3: TGTGCCAGCAGTTTAAAGGGGTTGAGCAATCAGCCCCAGCATTTT.

This clone came up once. The chain carries TRBV20-1 and TRBJ2-1; no firm D call. The CDR3 totals 11 residues. Trimming cost V 5 bases and J 4 bases, with 6 bases left between them. In germline, CDR1 is DFQATT, CDR2 SNEGSKA (reference sequence). This CDR3 reads CSAPLYNEQFF. The DNA for the CDR3 is TGCAGTGCTCCACTGTACAATGAGCAGTTCTTC.

This chain links TRBV25-1 with TRBJ2-7; tentative D call: TRBD2 (5 bases). Germline loops: CDR1 MGHDK, CDR2 SYGVNS. The CDR3 runs 15 residues. The ends were cut back, 7 bases at V and 3 bases at J, with 19 bases in the middle. The CDR3 bases are TGTGCCAGCATTTCGAGCACGAGCGGAAACTACGAGCAGTACTTC. It encodes CASISSTSGNYEQYF.

The rearrangement joins TRBV4-2 to TRBJ2-7, with a weak D call TRBD2 (6 bases). In germline, CDR1 is LGHNA, CDR2 YNFKEQ. The CDR3 is made up of 14 amino acids. V was trimmed by 4 bases and J by 4 bases, leaving 14 bases between them. CDR3 amino acids: CASSPASEQYEQYF. The CDR3, as DNA: TGTGCCAGCAGCCCTGCTAGCGAGCAATACGAGCAGTACTTC.